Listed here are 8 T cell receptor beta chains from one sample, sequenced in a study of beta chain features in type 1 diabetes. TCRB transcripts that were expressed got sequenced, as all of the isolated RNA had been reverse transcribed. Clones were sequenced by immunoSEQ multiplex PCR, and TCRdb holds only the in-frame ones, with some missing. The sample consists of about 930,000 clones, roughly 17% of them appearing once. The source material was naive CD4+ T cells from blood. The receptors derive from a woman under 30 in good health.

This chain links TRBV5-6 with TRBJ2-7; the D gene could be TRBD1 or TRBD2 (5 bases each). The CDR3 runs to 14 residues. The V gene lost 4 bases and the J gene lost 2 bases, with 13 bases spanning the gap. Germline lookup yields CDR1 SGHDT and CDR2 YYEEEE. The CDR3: CASSAGTGTYEQYF. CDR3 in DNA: TGTGCCAGCAGCGCCGGGACGGGAACCTACGAGCAGTACTTC.

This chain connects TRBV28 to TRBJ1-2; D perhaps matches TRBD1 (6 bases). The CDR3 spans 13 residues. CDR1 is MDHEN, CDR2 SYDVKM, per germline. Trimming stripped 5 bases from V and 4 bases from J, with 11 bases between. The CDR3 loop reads CASSPGGPYGYTF. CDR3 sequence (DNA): TGTGCCAGCAGTCCCGGGGGGCCCTATGGCTACACCTTC.

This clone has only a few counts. CDR3 loop: CASSLVGQGFSEQYF. CDR3 DNA sequence: TGTGCCAGCAGCTTAGTTGGGCAGGGTTTTTCCGAGCAGTACTTC. The V and J genes are TRBV7-9 and TRBJ2-7, with D possibly TRBD1 on 5 matching bases. Germline CDR1 is SEHNR and CDR2 is FQNEAQ (reference sequence). The CDR3 runs 15 residues. Trimming took 1 base from V and 6 from J, leaving 16 bases between them. The complete variable domain, with remaining parts taken from reference TRBV7-9 and TRBJ2-7, reads DTGVSQNPRHKITKRGQNVTFRCDPISEHNRLYWYRQTLGQGPEFLTYFQNEAQLEKSRLLSDRFSAERPKGSFSTLEIQRTEQGDSAMYLCASSLVGQGFSEQYFGPGTRLTVT.

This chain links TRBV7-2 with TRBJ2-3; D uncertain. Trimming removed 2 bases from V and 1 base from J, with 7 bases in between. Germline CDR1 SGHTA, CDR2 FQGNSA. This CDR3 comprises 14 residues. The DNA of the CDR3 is TGTGCCAGCAGCTTATGGGAAGGCACAGATACGCAGTATTTT. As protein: CASSLWEGTDTQYF.

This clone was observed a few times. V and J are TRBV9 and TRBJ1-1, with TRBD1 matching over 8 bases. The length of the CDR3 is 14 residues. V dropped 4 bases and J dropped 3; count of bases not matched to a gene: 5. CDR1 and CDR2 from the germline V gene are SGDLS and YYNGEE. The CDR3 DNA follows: TGTGCCAGCAGCTCAGGGACAGGTGACACTGAAGCTTTCTTT. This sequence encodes CASSSGTGDTEAFF.

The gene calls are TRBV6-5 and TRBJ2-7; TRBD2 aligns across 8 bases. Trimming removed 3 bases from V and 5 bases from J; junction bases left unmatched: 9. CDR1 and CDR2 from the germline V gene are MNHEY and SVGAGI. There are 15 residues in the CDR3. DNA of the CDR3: TGTGCCAGCAGTTATCCCTCGGGAGGGAGGAACGAGCAGTACTTC. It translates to CASSYPSGGRNEQYF.

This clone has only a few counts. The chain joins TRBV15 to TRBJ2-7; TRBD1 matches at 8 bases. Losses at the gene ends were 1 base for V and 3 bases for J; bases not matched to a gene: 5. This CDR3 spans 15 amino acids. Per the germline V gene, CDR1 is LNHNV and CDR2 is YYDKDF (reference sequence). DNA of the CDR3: TGTGCCACCAGCAGAGTCCCAGGGGGCTTCTACGAGCAGTACTTC. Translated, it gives CATSRVPGGFYEQYF.

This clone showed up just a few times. In DNA form, the CDR3 reads TGTGCCAGCAGGGGACTAGCGGGCTCCTACGAGCAGTACTTC. It encodes CASRGLAGSYEQYF. V is TRBV6-5 and J is TRBJ2-7, with TRBD2 matching 12 bases. Germline CDR1 is MNHEY and CDR2 is SVGAGI. This CDR3 comprises 14 residues. With V trimmed by 6 bases and J by 0 bases, 0 bases remained unmatched.